The present TCR beta chain was sequenced within a study of early T cells in non-severe SARS-CoV-2 infection. This CDR3 is built from 14 residues. With V trimmed by 3 bases and J by 11 bases, 9 bases remained unmatched. TCRdb re-called the 5' RACE reads through MiXCR, storing one row per CDR3 protein. The data contain tens of thousands of distinct CDR3 sequences, roughly 12% of them singletons. This receptor was obtained from an adult who was a healthcare worker with PCR-confirmed SARS-CoV-2 infection or an uninfected control (not recorded which). Sequenced material: whole blood, taken at baseline. The chain couples TRBV12-3 or TRBV12-4 to TRBJ1-5; TRBD1 agrees at 8 bases. CDR3 residues: CASSFVQGAGSQHF. The CDR3 nucleotides read TGTGCCAGCAGTTTCGTTCAGGGGGCTGGGTCCCAGCATTTT.